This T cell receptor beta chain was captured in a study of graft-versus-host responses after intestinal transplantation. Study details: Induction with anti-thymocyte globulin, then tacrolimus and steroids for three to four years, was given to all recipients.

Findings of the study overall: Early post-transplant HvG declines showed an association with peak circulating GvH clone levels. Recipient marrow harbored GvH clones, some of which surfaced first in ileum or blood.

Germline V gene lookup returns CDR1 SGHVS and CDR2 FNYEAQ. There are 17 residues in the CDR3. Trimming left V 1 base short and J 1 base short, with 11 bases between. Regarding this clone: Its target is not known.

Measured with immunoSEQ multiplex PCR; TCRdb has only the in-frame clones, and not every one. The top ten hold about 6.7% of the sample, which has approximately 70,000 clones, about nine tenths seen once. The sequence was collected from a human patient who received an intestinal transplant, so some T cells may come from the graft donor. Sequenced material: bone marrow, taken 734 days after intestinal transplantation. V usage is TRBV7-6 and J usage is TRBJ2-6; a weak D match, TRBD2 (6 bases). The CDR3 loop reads CASSLVEGVSGANVLTF. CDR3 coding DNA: TGTGCCAGCAGCTTAGTGGAGGGTGTGTCTGGGGCCAACGTCCTGACTTTC.